Below, 19 T cell receptor beta chains from the same sample are listed, as sequenced in a study of blood T cell repertoires in COVID-19. Method: immunoSEQ multiplex PCR; TCRdb's copy keeps in-frame clones and lacks some. This table holds 400,000 or so clones, roughly 87% found once. Sequences were obtained from PBMCs or T cells enriched from blood (not recorded which). The source is a man aged 18 to 30 who had recovered from COVID-19.

The chain is built from TRBV7-9 and TRBJ2-1; 14 bases align to TRBD2. V gave up 5 bases and J gave up 10 bases; unmatched junction bases: 13. The CDR3 has 17 residues. Germline V gene sequence: CDR1 SEHNR, CDR2 FQNEAQ (reference sequence). The CDR3 sequence: CASSGERLAGGPGEQFF. In nucleotides, the CDR3 is TGTGCCAGCAGCGGCGAGAGACTAGCGGGAGGGCCGGGAGAGCAGTTCTTC.

The chain joins TRBV19 to TRBJ2-1; TRBD2 agrees at 11 bases. Germline V CDR1 and CDR2: LNHDA, SQIVND (reference sequence). V gave up 3 bases and J gave up 4 bases; unmatched junction bases: 5. The CDR3 has 16 amino acids. Here the CDR3 reads CASSIERLAGYNEQFF. The CDR3 DNA sequence: TGTGCCAGTAGTATCGAGCGACTAGCGGGGTACAATGAGCAGTTCTTC.

This sequence joins TRBV11-3 and TRBJ2-7; 13 bases match TRBD2. Germline CDR1 reads SGHNT; CDR2 reads YENEEA. This CDR3 region has 16 residues. The junction had 10 bases not matched to a gene; V was cut back by 5 bases and J by 6 bases. CDR3 nucleotides: TGTGCCAGCAGCCCAGGACTAGCGGGAGTGAGTGGCGAGCAGTACTTC. Protein product: CASSPGLAGVSGEQYF.

J is TRBJ2-7 and V is TRBV4-1, with 9 bases matching TRBD2. Germline loops: CDR1 MGHRA, CDR2 YSYEKL. Trimming removed 3 bases from V and 3 bases from J; junction bases left unmatched: 9. The CDR3 runs to 16 residues. CDR3 in amino acids: CASSQSVAGVLYEQYF. Written as DNA, the CDR3 is TGCGCCAGCAGCCAGTCAGTAGCGGGAGTACTCTACGAGCAGTACTTC.

This rearrangement joins TRBV15 to TRBJ2-7, with 9 bases aligning to TRBD2. With V trimmed by 1 base and J by 3 bases, 7 bases remained unmatched. The germline CDR1 and CDR2 sequences are LNHNV and YYDKDF (reference sequence). The CDR3 loop spans 16 amino acids. The CDR3 DNA reads as TGTGCCACCAGCAGAGGGAGGACTAGCGATATCTACGAGCAGTACTTC. It specifies CATSRGRTSDIYEQYF.

Of note for this clone: An end of the junction does not agree with germline; a read error may underlie this. The rearrangement links TRBV19 to TRBJ1-3; D is unresolved. This CDR3 has 15 amino acids. Germline V gene data show CDR1 as LNHDA and CDR2 as SQIVND (reference sequence). The CDR3 DNA reads TGTGTCAGTAGTGTTACGCAGGACTCTGGAAACACCATATATTTT. Translation gives CVSSVTQDSGNTIYF.

The genes are TRBV28 and TRBJ1-5; D call uncertain. CDR1 MDHEN and CDR2 SYDVKM come from the germline V gene. The ends were cut back, 2 bases at V and 2 bases at J, with 16 bases in the middle. The CDR3 covers 17 residues. The DNA of the CDR3 is TGTGCCAGCAGTTTAATTGAGGGCAACAAGGGCAATCAGCCCCAGCATTTT. Residues: CASSLIEGNKGNQPQHF.

V usage is TRBV3-1 (or the pseudogene TRBV3-2) and J usage is TRBJ1-1, with 9 bases matching TRBD1. Trimming removed 4 bases from V and 3 bases from J; junction bases left unmatched: 6. Germline V gives CDR1 LGHDT, CDR2 YNNKEL (reference sequence). CDR3 length: 15 residues. CDR3 in amino acids: CASSRETGGYTEAFF. In DNA, the CDR3 is TGTGCCAGCAGCCGAGAGACAGGGGGGTACACTGAAGCTTTCTTT.

V is TRBV5-1 and J is TRBJ1-1, with 7 positions matching TRBD1. CDR3 length equals 12 residues. After removal of 2 bases from V and 8 bases from J, the junction contained 3 bases not matched to a gene. CDR1 SGHRS and CDR2 YFSETQ come from the germline V gene. CDR3 coding DNA: TGCGCCAGCAGCTTCGAGACAGGGGAAGCTTTCTTT. It codes for CASSFETGEAFF.

The gene calls are TRBV19 and TRBJ2-1; TRBD1 aligns across 8 bases. This CDR3 spans 15 amino acids. Looked up from germline, CDR1 is LNHDA and CDR2 is SQIVND (reference sequence). J lost 2 bases, V lost 7 bases, and 7 bases had no gene match. The CDR3 nucleotides read TGTGCCAGTAATAACAGGGGGAATACCTACAATGAGCAGTTCTTC. This sequence encodes CASNNRGNTYNEQFF.

The chain has TRBV29-1 and TRBJ1-4; D perhaps matches TRBD1 (5 bases). CDR1 is SQVTM, CDR2 ANQGSEA, per germline. Trimming took off 4 bases at V and 6 bases at J, with 21 bases between the two ends. The CDR3 contains 16 residues. The CDR3 coding sequence is TGCAGCGTTGGACGGAGGGTGGGGACCGCGCATGAAAAACTGTTTTTT. Protein product: CSVGRRVGTAHEKLFF.

This rearrangement joins TRBV12-5 to TRBJ1-5, with 7 bases fitting TRBD1. The CDR3 totals 14 residues. The V and J ends lost 4 bases and 4 bases, in that order; junction bases with no gene match: 4. Germline lookup yields CDR1 LGHNT and CDR2 FRNRAP. The CDR3 nucleotides read TGTGCTAGTGGTTACGGACAGGCGAATCAGCCCCAGCATTTT. This sequence encodes CASGYGQANQPQHF. The whole variable domain, filled in from reference TRBV12-5 and TRBJ1-5, reads DARVTQTPRHKVTEMGQEVTMRCQPILGHNTVFWYRQTMMQGLELLAYFRNRAPLDDSGMPKDRFSAEMPDATLATLKIQPSEPRDSAVYFCASGYGQANQPQHFGDGTRLSIL.

V is TRBV30 and J is TRBJ1-5, with D possibly TRBD1 on 6 matching bases. Germline V gives CDR1 GTSNPN, CDR2 SVGIG (reference sequence). The CDR3 loop spans 15 amino acids. V was clipped by 0 bases and J by 4 bases, with 13 bases between them. CDR3 DNA sequence: TGTGCCTGGAGTGTACGTGGGGGGGCTAATCAGCCCCAGCATTTT. This encodes CAWSVRGGANQPQHF.

In this sample, this clone turned up a few times. The chain recombines TRBV24-1 with TRBJ1-2, with D maybe TRBD1 (6 bases). This CDR3 is 13 amino acids long. V was shortened by 4 bases and J by 6 bases, with 11 bases between the two germline ends. Germline-derived CDR1 and CDR2 are KGHDR and SFDVKD. In DNA form, the CDR3 reads TGTGCCACCAGTGACCGAACAGGGAATGGCTACACCTTC. Amino acids: CATSDRTGNGYTF.

The chain recombines TRBV5-3 with TRBJ1-2; unclear D gene. TRBV5-3 is assigned to the ORF class and has an uncertain function. With 7 bases removed from V and 4 bases from J, the gap between germline ends came to 14 bases. This CDR3 is built from 13 residues. As DNA, the CDR3 is TGTGCCAGAGGCTACTCAAGCTGCTATGGCTACACCTTC. It yields the protein CARGYSSCYGYTF.

The chain links TRBV29-1 to TRBJ2-5, with a weak D call TRBD2 (6 bases). The CDR3 runs to 16 residues. CDR1 is SQVTM and CDR2 is ANQGSEA in the germline V gene. Trimming took 8 bases from V and 1 from J, leaving 23 bases between them. The CDR3 sequence is CSQGGRDWKGQETQYF. The CDR3 region has the DNA TGCAGCCAAGGTGGCAGGGACTGGAAGGGCCAAGAGACCCAGTACTTC.

The genes are TRBV3-1 (or the pseudogene TRBV3-2) and TRBJ1-2, with D uncertain. This CDR3 has 14 residues. CDR1 is LGHDT, CDR2 YNNKEL, per germline (reference sequence). Trimming removed 1 base from V and 2 bases from J, with 8 bases in between. CDR3 loop: CASSQGWRNYGYTF. As DNA, the CDR3 is TGTGCCAGCAGCCAAGGTTGGCGGAACTATGGCTACACCTTC.

The genes are TRBV5-1 and TRBJ2-7; 11 bases are shared with TRBD2. CDR1 SGHRS and CDR2 YFSETQ come from the germline V gene. The CDR3 loop spans 15 amino acids. V lost 0 bases to trimming and J lost 3 bases; unmatched junction nucleotides: 2. The CDR3 DNA follows: TGCGCCAGCAGCTTGGAAGGGACTAGCGGCTACGAGCAGTACTTC. Its translation: CASSLEGTSGYEQYF.

The rearrangement joins TRBV7-2 to TRBJ1-5; tentative D call: TRBD1 (5 bases). The germline CDR1 and CDR2 sequences are SGHTA and FQGNSA. This CDR3 is 14 amino acids long. V was pared by 5 bases and J by 5 bases, with 13 bases between. CDR3 region: CASSPATAHQPQHF. For the CDR3, the DNA is TGTGCCAGCAGCCCAGCGACAGCTCATCAGCCCCAGCATTTT.